These 26 T cell receptor beta chains were all obtained from the same sample, sequenced in a study of T cells in Graves' hyperthyroidism and ophthalmopathy. Authors of the study amplified TCR beta CDR3 regions from RNA transcripts. RT-PCR in the first round (using the HTBI primer set) targeted the TCR CDR3. Each CDR3 protein is one row after TCRdb ran MiXCR on the multiplex PCR reads. The sample gives hundreds of thousands of distinct CDR3 sequences, about 14% of which show up once; 9.5% to 13% is in the top ten. Sequences were obtained from blood. Every receptor here comes from a woman younger than 35 with Graves' hyperthyroidism.

This clonotype was seen ten or more times. The V gene is TRBV5-1, the J gene TRBJ2-1, with 14 bases aligning to TRBD2. The length of the CDR3 is 16 residues. From germline, CDR1 is SGHRS and CDR2 YFSETQ. J was trimmed by 6 bases and V by 1 base; bases with no gene match: 3. For the CDR3, the DNA is TGCGCCAGCAGCTTGTGGGGGACTAGCGGGGGCAATGAGCAGTTCTTC. Residues: CASSLWGTSGGNEQFF. Full variable domain (outside the CDR3, taken from reference TRBV5-1 and TRBJ2-1): KAGVTQTPRYLIKTRGQQVTLSCSPISGHRSVSWYQQTPGQGLQFLFEYFSETQRNKGNFPGRFSGRQFSNSRSEMNVSTLELGDSALYLCASSLWGTSGGNEQFFGPGTRLTVL.

As to this clonotype: A much larger clone is a single base away; this may be a read error. The DNA of the CDR3 is TGTGCCAGCAGCTTAGAGGAGTTGGGACTAGCGGGAGGAAATGAGCAGTTCTTC. Amino acid sequence: CASSLEELGLAGGNEQFF. This sequence joins TRBV7-9 and TRBJ2-1; 15 nucleotides match TRBD2. The CDR3 has 18 residues. Germline CDR1 SEHNR, CDR2 FQNEAQ (reference sequence). V was clipped by 1 base and J by 7 bases; unmatched bases: 8.

The chain joins TRBV30 to TRBJ1-2; D ambiguous. Trimming took 3 bases from V and 5 from J, leaving 10 bases between them. CDR3 size: 12 residues. The germline V gene encodes CDR1 GTSNPN and CDR2 SVGIG (reference sequence). CDR3 in amino acids: CAWRMTLYGYTF. CDR3 sequence (DNA): TGTGCCTGGAGGATGACACTGTATGGCTACACCTTC.

CDR3 nucleotides: TGCGCCAGCAGCCAAGATAACCTAAAAAGGGACGAGCAGTACTTC. Its protein is CASSQDNLKRDEQYF. This chain joins TRBV4-3 and TRBJ2-7; D ambiguous. The germline V gene has CDR1 LGHNA and CDR2 YSLEER. CDR3 length: 15 residues. V shed 0 bases and J shed 5 bases, with 14 bases lying between them.

In this sample, this clonotype turned up a few times. The gene calls are TRBV4-1 and TRBJ2-7, with TRBD1 as a possible D gene (5 bases). Trimming took off 0 bases at V and 6 bases at J, with 9 bases between the two ends. In germline, CDR1 is MGHRA, CDR2 YSYEKL. This CDR3 has 13 amino acids. The CDR3 DNA reads as TGCGCCAGCAGCCAAGAAATTACAGGCGAGCAGTACTTC. This translates into CASSQEITGEQYF.

Of note for this clonotype: With a much larger clone just one base away, this may be a read error. The CDR3 sequence: CASSLRQSQPQHF. For the CDR3, the DNA is TGTGCCAGCAGCCTCCGACAGAGCCAGCCCCAGCATTTT. The genes are TRBV7-2 and TRBJ1-5; D perhaps matches TRBD1 (5 bases). Trimming removed 5 bases at V and 7 bases at J, with 12 bases between. Germline V CDR1 and CDR2: SGHTA, FQGNSA. There are 13 residues in the CDR3. Full variable domain (remainder filled in from reference TRBV7-2 and TRBJ1-5): GAGVSQSPSNKVTEKGKDVELRCDPISGHTALYWYRQSLGQGLEFLIYFQGNSAPDKSGLPSDRFSAERTGGSVSTLTIQRTQQEDSAVYLCASSLRQSQPQHFGDGTRLSIL.

This clonotype was found many times. This sequence joins TRBV19 and TRBJ2-5; possibly TRBD2 for D (6 bases). Trimming stripped 5 bases from V and 0 bases from J, with 10 bases between. The germline gives CDR1 LNHDA, CDR2 SQIVND (reference sequence). This CDR3 is 14 amino acids long. The CDR3 nucleotides read TGTGCCAGTAGTCCGGGACTGTACCAAGAGACCCAGTACTTC. This encodes CASSPGLYQETQYF.

The chain is built from TRBV20-1 and TRBJ2-2; D is unclear. The CDR3 covers 16 residues. V gave up 2 bases and J gave up 7 bases, with 20 bases separating them. Germline CDR1 is DFQATT and CDR2 is SNEGSKA (reference sequence). This CDR3 is CSARTRTVPQFGELFF. The CDR3 DNA follows: TGCAGTGCTAGAACCCGAACAGTACCTCAATTCGGGGAGCTGTTTTTT.

This clonotype turned up a few times. V usage is TRBV2 and J usage is TRBJ2-3; 8 bases align to TRBD2. Germline CDR1 and CDR2: SNHLY and FYNNEI. J lost 0 bases, V lost 7 bases, and 6 bases had no gene match. The CDR3 extends over 15 amino acids. CDR3 coding DNA: TGTGCCAGCAACCCCGGGAGGGCTAGCACAGATACGCAGTATTTT. Its translation: CASNPGRASTDTQYF. The full variable domain, with the rest looked up from reference TRBV2 and TRBJ2-3, is EPEVTQTPSHQVTQMGQEVILRCVPISNHLYFYWYRQILGQKVEFLVSFYNNEISEKSEIFDDQFSVERPDGSNFTLKIRSTKLEDSAMYFCASNPGRASTDTQYFGPGTRLTVL.

This CDR3 reads CASRLALGSGNEQFF. CDR3 coding DNA: TGTGCCAGCAGACTAGCCCTCGGTTCGGGAAATGAGCAGTTCTTC. This chain links TRBV27 with TRBJ2-1; TRBD2 is a possible D gene (6 bases). CDR3 length equals 15 residues. Germline V gives CDR1 MNHEY, CDR2 SMNVEV (reference sequence). Trimming left V 6 bases short and J 7 bases short, with 19 bases between.

This clonotype was observed at least ten times. The DNA of the CDR3 is TGCAGTGCTAGAGGAGTAAGGGGACAGGGGCCCTACGAGCAGTACTTC. This encodes CSARGVRGQGPYEQYF. This chain connects TRBV20-1 to TRBJ2-7; TRBD1 aligns across 10 bases. The V and J ends lost 1 base and 2 bases, in that order; junction bases with no gene match: 8. The length of the CDR3 is 16 residues. Germline V gives CDR1 DFQATT, CDR2 SNEGSKA (reference sequence).

This clonotype came up a few times. The rearrangement joins TRBV4-3 to TRBJ2-2; D not resolved. CDR3 length: 13 amino acids. Trimming cost V 1 base and J 6 bases, with 6 bases left between them. Germline V CDR1 and CDR2: LGHNA, YSLEER. CDR3: CASSQVRAGELFF. For the CDR3, the DNA is TGCGCCAGCAGCCAAGTAAGGGCCGGGGAGCTGTTTTTT.

V gene TRBV27 combines with J gene TRBJ1-2; 9 bases agree with TRBD1. J lost 4 bases, V lost 2 bases, and 2 bases had no gene match. The CDR3 runs to 14 residues. Germline loops: CDR1 MNHEY, CDR2 SMNVEV (reference sequence). CDR3 DNA sequence: TGTGCCAGCAGTTTAACAGGGGGCGGCTATGGCTACACCTTC. Translated, it gives CASSLTGGGYGYTF.

A few counts support this clonotype. This rearrangement joins TRBV7-2 to TRBJ2-1; D ambiguous. Germline V CDR1 and CDR2: SGHTA, FQGNSA. Trimming shortened V by 2 bases and J by 0 bases, and 11 bases separated the two germline ends. The CDR3 loop spans 16 amino acids. CDR3 in DNA: TGTGCCAGCAGCTTAAGTTCTCCCAGCTCCTACAATGAGCAGTTCTTC. It specifies CASSLSSPSSYNEQFF.

The V call is TRBV19, the J call TRBJ2-7; TRBD2 agrees at 9 bases. CDR1 is LNHDA, CDR2 SQIVND, per germline (reference sequence). The CDR3 totals 19 residues. Losses at the gene ends were 5 bases for V and 2 bases for J; bases not matched to a gene: 19. CDR3 sequence: CASSWSGVLAGTTAYEQYF. The CDR3 DNA reads TGTGCCAGTAGTTGGTCAGGAGTTCTAGCGGGAACTACCGCCTACGAGCAGTACTTC.

The V and J genes are TRBV5-6 and TRBJ1-2; 9 bases fit TRBD1. Losses at the gene ends were 5 bases for V and 7 bases for J; bases not matched to a gene: 15. Germline CDR1 is SGHDT and CDR2 is YYEEEE. The CDR3 is 16 amino acids. The CDR3 spells CASRTVTGTGLSGYTF. The CDR3 nucleotides are TGTGCCAGCAGGACGGTTACCGGGACAGGGTTAAGTGGCTACACCTTC.

This clonotype was picked up many times. The chain recombines TRBV7-8 with TRBJ2-7, with TRBD2 matching over 7 bases. The length of the CDR3 is 10 residues. The germline CDR1 and CDR2 sequences are SGHVS and FQNEAQ. With V trimmed by 9 bases and J by 12 bases, 8 bases remained unmatched. The DNA of the CDR3 is TGTGCCAGTGGGACTACGAAAGCGTACTTC. It is translated as CASGTTKAYF.

V usage is TRBV15 and J usage is TRBJ2-7, with D unresolved. The CDR3 extends over 16 amino acids. V dropped 0 bases and J dropped 0 bases, with 12 bases sitting between them. Germline V gene sequence: CDR1 LNHNV, CDR2 YYDKDF (reference sequence). CDR3 bases: TGTGCCACCAGCAGAGAGGGGTACTTGAGCTCCTACGAGCAGTACTTC. Translation: CATSREGYLSSYEQYF. The whole variable domain, remainder taken from reference TRBV15 and TRBJ2-7, is DAMVIQNPRYQVTQFGKPVTLSCSQTLNHNVMYWYQQKSSQAPKLLFHYYDKDFNNEADTPDNFQSRRPNTSFCFLDIRSPGLGDTAMYLCATSREGYLSSYEQYFGPGTRLTVT.

This clonotype was counted ten times or more. The CDR3 region is CASSPPGGSDHEQFF. Here the CDR3 DNA reads TGTGCCAGCTCACCACCAGGGGGTTCCGACCATGAGCAGTTCTTC. The V call is TRBV18, the J call TRBJ2-1; D might be TRBD1 (6 bases). The germline gives CDR1 KGHSH, CDR2 LQKENI. Trimming removed 0 bases from V and 8 bases from J, with 14 bases in between. The CDR3 spans 15 residues. The whole variable domain, remainder taken from reference TRBV18 and TRBJ2-1, is NAGVMQNPRHLVRRRGQEARLRCSPMKGHSHVYWYRQLPEEGLKFMVYLQKENIIDESGMPKERFSAEFPKEGPSILRIQQVVRGDSAAYFCASSPPGGSDHEQFFGPGTRLTVL.

The chain has TRBV5-5 and TRBJ2-2, with D hard to call. Trimming removed 4 bases at V and 11 bases at J, with 9 bases between. CDR3 size: 11 residues. From germline, CDR1 is SGHKS and CDR2 YYEKEE (reference sequence). CDR3 in DNA: TGTGCCAGCAGCAATGGGTTCGAGCTGTTTTTT. It is translated as CASSNGFELFF.

A few counts support this clonotype. This sequence joins TRBV20-1 and TRBJ1-1, with D uncertain. V was trimmed by 3 bases and J by 0 bases, leaving 8 bases between them. The length of the CDR3 is 13 residues. The germline V gene encodes CDR1 DFQATT and CDR2 SNEGSKA (reference sequence). CDR3: CSARSRMNTEAFF. CDR3 DNA: TGCAGTGCTAGGAGTCGGATGAACACTGAAGCTTTCTTT.

This clonotype was seen many times. The rearrangement links TRBV12-3 or TRBV12-4 to TRBJ1-2, with D tentatively TRBD1 (5 bases). V was shortened by 3 bases and J by 0 bases, with 14 bases between the two germline ends. The CDR3 runs to 16 residues. CDR3 protein: CASSLGWGSTNYGYTF. The CDR3 DNA follows: TGTGCCAGCAGTTTGGGGTGGGGGTCGACTAACTATGGCTACACCTTC.

This clonotype has a count of ten or more. This rearrangement joins TRBV7-9 to TRBJ2-7; TRBD2 matches at 7 bases. With 5 bases clipped from V and 3 bases from J, the junction kept 7 bases outside the gene matches. CDR3 size: 14 residues. Germline V gene lookup returns CDR1 SEHNR and CDR2 FQNEAQ (reference sequence). The CDR3 nucleotides read TGTGCCAGCAGCCCCCGACTAGCAGTCTACGAGCAGTACTTC. It specifies CASSPRLAVYEQYF.

This clonotype has a count of ten or more. The chain is built from TRBV2 and TRBJ1-1, with D uncertain. Trimming stripped 0 bases from V and 6 bases from J, with 11 bases between. Germline values: CDR1 SNHLY, CDR2 FYNNEI. The CDR3 is 14 residues long. The chain's CDR3 is CASSEAESVPEAFF. DNA for the CDR3: TGTGCCAGCAGTGAAGCGGAAAGTGTCCCTGAAGCTTTCTTT.

V is TRBV5-1 and J is TRBJ2-3; 9 bases match TRBD2. The CDR3 runs 16 residues. J gave up 5 bases and V 3 bases, and 10 bases lay outside the gene matches. CDR1 SGHRS and CDR2 YFSETQ come from the germline V gene. The CDR3 DNA sequence: TGCGCCAGCAGCTCCCTCGTGGCGGGAGGGATAGATACGCAGTATTTT. The encoded protein is CASSSLVAGGIDTQYF.

V gene TRBV2 combines with J gene TRBJ2-7, with D possibly TRBD2 on 5 matching bases. The V gene lost 7 bases and the J gene lost 2 bases, with 9 bases spanning the gap. CDR3 length: 12 residues. Germline lookup yields CDR1 SNHLY and CDR2 FYNNEI. This CDR3 is CASKLGPYEQYF. The CDR3 DNA reads TGTGCCAGCAAACTAGGCCCCTACGAGCAGTACTTC.